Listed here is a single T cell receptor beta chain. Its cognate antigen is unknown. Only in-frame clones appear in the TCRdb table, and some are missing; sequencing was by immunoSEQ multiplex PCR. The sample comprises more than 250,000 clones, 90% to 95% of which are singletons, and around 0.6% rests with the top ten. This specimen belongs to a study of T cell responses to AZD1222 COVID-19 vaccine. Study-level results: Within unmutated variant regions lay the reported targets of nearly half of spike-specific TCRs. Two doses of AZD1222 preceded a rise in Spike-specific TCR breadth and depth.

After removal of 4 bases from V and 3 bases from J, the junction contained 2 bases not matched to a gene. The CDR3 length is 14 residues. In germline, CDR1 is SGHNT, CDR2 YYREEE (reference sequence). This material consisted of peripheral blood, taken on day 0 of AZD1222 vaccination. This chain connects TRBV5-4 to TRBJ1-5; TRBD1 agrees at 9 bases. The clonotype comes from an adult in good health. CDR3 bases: TGTGCCAGCAGCCGGGACAGGGACAATCAGCCCCAGCATTTT. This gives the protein CASSRDRDNQPQHF.